The T cell receptor beta chain described here comes from a study of shared clonotypes between healthy human individuals. CDR1 is SGDLS and CDR2 is YYNGEE in the germline V gene. CDR3 length: 12 amino acids. Trimming shortened V by 4 bases and J by 0 bases, and 4 bases separated the two germline ends. Execution of the assay was at deep level. An approximately 200 ng quantity of DNA, 32,000 or so T cell genomes, went into the sorted-subset replicate PCRs. The table came from immunoSEQ multiplex PCR; TCRdb's copy has only in-frame clones and leaves some out. The sample has more than 2 million clones, roughly 95% seen once. Overall study results and limits: Researchers sampled only blood; tissue repertoires likely differ. Clonotype sharing among donors likely depends on sequencing depth.

Comments on this clone: Its antigen is undetermined.

The material sequenced was naive CD4+ T cells sorted from blood. Subset reported: CD45RA+ positively selected. The sequence came from a man aged 18-30 years in good health. The chain recombines TRBV9 with TRBJ1-1; D remains ambiguous. The CDR3 nucleotides read TGTGCCAGCAGCCGCTTGAACACTGAAGCTTTCTTT. Translation: CASSRLNTEAFF.